The rows below give T cell receptor beta chains drawn from one sample of a study of shared T cell receptors in the human thymus. Some clones are missing from TCRdb's copy, which holds only in-frame ones; the method was immunoSEQ multiplex PCR. The sample shows about 400,000 clones, more than 85% of them seen only once. Sequenced sample: thymocytes. The receptors were sampled from a human donor. The CDR3 runs from the conserved cysteine through the conserved F or W. D genes are given only for firm matches. Expanded clones get a size class; other rows say once, few or many, or leave the size out.

clone_size j_call v_call d_call cdr3_aa cdr3_nt
. TRBJ2-3 TRBV7-2 . CASILRSPTDTQYF TGTGCCAGCATTTTGAGGAGTCCCACAGATACGCAGTATTTT
. TRBJ2-6 TRBV7-2 TRBD1 CASSGQEHSGANVLTF TGTGCCAGCAGCGGACAGGAACACTCTGGGGCCAACGTCCTGACTTTC
. TRBJ2-7 TRBV5-4 . CATVDSASYEQYF TGTGCCACGGTGGACAGTGCCTCCTACGAGCAGTACTTC
. TRBJ2-1 TRBV9 TRBD2 CASEPPNRTSPYNEQFF TGTGCCAGCGAACCCCCCAATCGGACTAGCCCATACAATGAGCAGTTCTTC
. TRBJ2-7 TRBV28 . CASSLLRVYSYEQYF TGTGCCAGCAGTCTCCTCCGCGTCTACTCCTACGAGCAGTACTTC
. TRBJ2-2 TRBV7-9 TRBD2 CASSLKGTSGYTGELFF TGTGCCAGCAGCTTAAAGGGGACTAGCGGATATACCGGGGAGCTGTTTTTT
. TRBJ2-1 TRBV6-5 . CASSWVTGSVRNEQFF TGTGCCAGCAGTTGGGTCACAGGGAGCGTACGCAATGAGCAGTTCTTC
. TRBJ2-2 TRBV5-6 . CASSLGPQSITGELFF TGTGCCAGCAGCTTGGGACCCCAATCGATCACCGGGGAGCTGTTTTTT
. TRBJ2-3 TRBV14 . CASSQGRDEDTQYF TGTGCCAGCAGCCAAGGCCGGGACGAGGATACGCAGTATTTT
. TRBJ2-5 TRBV27 . CASSPYREETQYF TGTGCCAGCAGTCCCTACAGGGAAGAGACCCAGTACTTC
. TRBJ1-5 TRBV28 TRBD1 CASSLGGRQGGQPQHF TGTGCCAGCAGTTTAGGAGGGAGACAGGGAGGCCAGCCCCAGCATTTT
once TRBJ2-5 TRBV30 . CAWSVRVAYSIGETQYF TGTGCCTGGAGTGTACGGGTAGCGTACTCAATAGGAGAGACCCAGTACTTC
. TRBJ2-5 TRBV23-1 TRBD1 CASSQSGGDRGLETQYF TGCGCCAGCAGTCAATCTGGTGGAGACAGGGGGCTAGAGACCCAGTACTTC
. TRBJ2-7 TRBV7-2 . CASSLLKVSSYEQYF TGTGCCAGCAGCCTCCTTAAGGTGAGCTCCTACGAGCAGTACTTC
. TRBJ2-6 TRBV14 . CASSLTPLQSSSGANVLTF TGTGCCAGCAGCCTTACCCCCCTGCAGTCTAGCTCTGGGGCCAACGTCCTGACTTTC
. TRBJ2-2 TRBV5-6 TRBD1 CASSLVEIPGTGQTGELFF TGTGCCAGCAGCTTGGTGGAAATACCCGGGACAGGGCAGACCGGGGAGCTGTTTTTT
. TRBJ1-5 TRBV28 . CASIPLGKRGQPQHF TGTGCCAGCATACCCCTAGGAAAGCGGGGTCAGCCCCAGCATTTT
. TRBJ1-1 TRBV6-6 . CASSYDSGHLGAEAFF TGTGCCAGCAGTTACGATTCAGGACACTTAGGAGCTGAAGCTTTCTTT
. TRBJ2-3 TRBV28 TRBD1 CASSCRTGGCTDTQYF TGTGCCAGCAGTTGCCGTACAGGGGGATGCACAGATACGCAGTATTTT
. TRBJ2-3 TRBV28 TRBD2 CASSRPGAGGPDTQYF TGTGCCAGCAGTCGCCCCGGTGCGGGAGGGCCAGATACGCAGTATTTT
. TRBJ1-5 TRBV6-1 . CASVAGWGNQPQHF TGTGCCAGCGTGGCGGGGTGGGGCAATCAGCCCCAGCATTTT
. TRBJ2-7 TRBV6-5 . CASSYHRTPYEQYF TGTGCCAGCAGTTATCACAGGACTCCCTACGAGCAGTACTTC
. TRBJ2-2 TRBV9 . CASSPGTGELFF TGTGCCAGCAGCCCCGGCACCGGGGAGCTGTTTTTT
. TRBJ2-1 TRBV27 TRBD2 CASSLSPLAGSKFF TGTGCCAGCAGTTTATCCCCCCTAGCGGGAAGCAAGTTCTTC
. TRBJ2-3 TRBV6-5 TRBD2 CASKGREFPDTQYF TGTGCCAGCAAGGGGCGGGAGTTTCCAGATACGCAGTATTTT
. TRBJ1-1 TRBV28 TRBD1 CASSNGQGYTEAFF TGTGCCAGCAGTAACGGACAGGGGTACACTGAAGCTTTCTTT